The clone carrying this T cell receptor (beta chain) turned up a few times. This sample stems from a study of blood T cell repertoires in COVID-19. The CDR3 totals 14 residues. Germline V lookup: CDR1 SGDLS, CDR2 YYNGEE. The V segment lost 2 bases and the J segment 8 bases; nucleotides outside the gene matches: 7. Assignment of participants to cohorts was predicated upon participant-reported clinical history. Per the authors' pipeline: Reference gene primer amplification yielded estimated nucleated cell counts. Data came from immunoSEQ multiplex PCR; TCRdb stores just in-frame clones and leaves some out. That table is the source of V, J and clone size, and D and trimming were worked out from the DNA. The table shows around 150,000 clones, with around 85% occurring only once.

The sequenced sample was PBMCs or T cells enriched from blood (not recorded which). This TCR was recovered from a woman aged 40 to 55 who had recovered from COVID-19. This chain uses TRBV9 with TRBJ2-1, with 7 bases identical to TRBD2. The CDR3, as DNA: TGTGCCAGCAGCGTGTCGGGGAGGGCCGATGAGCAGTTCTTC. Translated, it gives CASSVSGRADEQFF.